This T cell receptor beta chain was profiled in a study of Ad26.COV2.S vaccination and SARS-CoV-2 variants. Study summary: Donor had been placed in the Ad26.COV2.S arm of the COV1001 trial. Once or twice, 56 days apart, Ad26.COV2.S was delivered intramuscularly. Study-wide findings and caveats: Measurement of non-spike TCR breadth gave similar results in vaccine and placebo recipients. Higher spike-specific TCR breadth was found in vaccine recipients than in placebo recipients.

This table comes from immunoSEQ multiplex PCR, and its TCRdb copy is limited to in-frame clones, with some not included. The sample shows 440,000 or so clones, 92% of them seen only once. The treatment is: approximately 18 received Ad26.COV2.S at low or high dose, single or two shots; about 5 received placebo; per-sample allocation not given. Day 63 after the first injection of vaccine or placebo was the sampling time. Concerning this clone: Its antigen is as yet unknown. The same CDR3 can be traced to other DNA sequences in this sample.

The sequencing here drew on peripheral blood, taken in a trial of Ad26.COV2.S vaccine versus placebo. This sequence was found in a person aged 18-65 years who received the Ad26.COV2.S COVID-19 vaccine or a placebo.

CDR3 DNA sequence: TGTGCCAGCAGCTTAGGGGCCAACACCGGGGAGCTGTTTTTT. Translated: CASSLGANTGELFF. This chain uses TRBV7-2 with TRBJ2-2, with D uncertain. Germline-derived CDR1 and CDR2 are SGHTA and FQGNSA. V was shortened by 1 base and J by 2 bases, with 5 bases between the two germline ends. The CDR3 loop spans 14 amino acids.